This T cell receptor (beta chain) was sequenced for a study of blood T cells in healthy people across ages (dated by TCRdb to the mid-2010s). Background on the whole study: Template switching captured roughly one uniquely barcoded TCR beta cDNA molecule per two T cells in model experiments. Using deep sequencing normalized with unique cDNA molecular identifiers, the study measured how TCR beta repertoire diversity changes with age. The donors were divided into four age groups: young (average around 16 years), middle-aged (approximately 39), aged (about 56) and long-lived (about 79). Using the same blood draw, the study looked at two additional independent replicas of 1 million unique cDNA reads for two donors, one aged 18 to 30 and the other aged 80 or older.

On the study overall, not on this receptor specifically: Because donor CMV infection status was unknown, age-related changes in expanded clonotypes were potentially confounded. Estimates of total diversity based on one million sequenced T cells were considered lower bounds and underestimates. As age increased, observed TCR beta diversity per million T cells dropped in a roughly linear way, and a significant reduction was already evident by age approximately 40. Compared with the aged group, more naive CD4+ T cells, fewer expanded clones and increased TCR diversity were shown by the long-lived group, suggesting age selection. Observed TCR beta diversity correlated strongly with the percentage of naive T cells measured by flow cytometry. Since profiling was done on bulk unsorted PBMCs, naive and antigen-experienced compartments could not be conclusively compared.

This clonotype was observed a handful of times. Its target antigen remains unknown. The junction does not match germline at one end; this may be a read error. The approximately 39 donors, aged about 6 to 100 years, were systemically healthy Caucasian individuals from Russia. Each donor gave ten milliliters of peripheral blood, collected into EDTA-treated Vacutainer tubes. Ficoll-Paque density-gradient centrifugation was used to isolate PBMCs, with at least 6 million obtained per sample. Total RNA, at least 6 micrograms per sample, was extracted from PBMCs with Trizol reagent. For every donor, flow cytometry on a PBMC aliquot measured the percentage of naive CD45RAhigh/CD27high T cells. The germline V gene gives CDR1 as SGHTA and CDR2 as FQGNSA. CDR3 length: 16 amino acids, cysteine to phenylalanine. Only the CDR3 DNA stays, 48 bases, in frame from base 1. Preparation of the library involved 5' RACE. Reads for this sample came from an Illumina HiSeq 2500. A second PCR of 7 to 11 cycles was run with a J-beta primer mix and a sample-barcoded 5' primer. A unique molecular identifier was introduced onto each TCR beta cDNA molecule by a template-switch 5' adaptor carrying 12 random nucleotides. At least 2.5 million CDR3-containing paired-end reads were obtained from each sample. The Mint cDNA synthesis kit, primed by a TRBC-specific oligonucleotide, was used to synthesize first-strand cDNA from all RNA. Following uracil-DNA glycosylase treatment, a first 18-cycle PCR with universal primers M1SS and BC2_uni_R was performed on all cDNA. The paper's processing steps were these. Each sample was normalized by randomly selecting 1 million high-quality reads, each carrying a distinct molecular identifier. Reads sharing molecular identifiers were discarded rather than binned into consensus sequences. MiTCR, with a Q25 quality threshold and the strictest error-elimination algorithm, was used for CDR3 identification, clonotype clustering and error correction. A nonparametric unseen species model with Euler transformation was used to estimate a lower bound on total TCR beta diversity. TCRdb took the public reads, trimmed them with fastp at Q25, ran MiXCR for clone calling and kept in-frame beta chains. Under each unique CDR3 protein, matching rows form one entry showing the most common genes and DNA. Clone size and V and J calls follow TCRdb, not the original study. This sample is represented by approximately 960,000 distinct CDR3 sequences; around 29% of them were singletons. The leading ten clones occupy about a tenth of the sample.

These data also formed part of another study, on T cells of mothers and their children. The second study, in turn, reports: Donors were nine systemically healthy Caucasian individuals: three mothers and their six children. cDNA synthesis consumed the entire amount of extracted RNA, loaded at 1.5 ug RNA in each 15 ul reaction. In the second PCR, the M1S primer added sample barcodes and 2-4 random nucleotides. More than 8 million TCR beta CDR3 reads were obtained from each mother, and approximately 3 million reads were obtained from each child. Thymic selection shapes the output of TCR recombination in a similar way in related and unrelated pairs, and inherited differences have a minor effect. Normalized repertoire overlap in related mother-child pairs was always slightly higher than in unrelated mother-child pairs, but the difference was never significant. No persistent microchimeric T cell clones were found, with a detection sensitivity of roughly 99 clones per million clonotypes. Deep NGS was used in the study to compare the TCR beta repertoires of mothers and children and to look for features that separate related mother-child pairs from unrelated individuals. The mean age was roughly 40 +/- 4 years for the mothers and about 10 +/- 4 years for the children. After adapters were ligated using NEBNext reagents, the libraries underwent 100+100 nt paired-end sequencing on an Illumina HiSeq 2000. To avoid cross-contamination, the mother libraries and the child libraries were prepared a month apart and sequenced in separate runs. For each donor, between about 500,000 and 2,200,000 distinct TCR beta clonotypes were identified. Naive TCR beta clonotypes were estimated from low-frequency clonotypes matched to each donor's FACS-determined naive share, without sorting.

Sequencing used blood. Recombination connected TRBV7-2 to TRBJ2-7; 11 nucleotides in the junction match TRBD2. This receptor was identified in a woman in her thirties or forties in good health. The CDR3 amino acid sequence is: CASRLAGGPQSCEQYF. Here is the DNA: TGTGCCAGCAGGTTAGCGGGGGGGCCCCAGTCCTGCGAGCAGTACTTC.